This record looks at one T cell receptor (beta chain) sequence and its context. Its specificity is unknown. The authors extracted RNA and reverse transcribed it into cDNA as the sequencing template. Sequencing used immunoSEQ multiplex PCR; TCRdb keeps in-frame clones, though not all of them. The sample has under 250,000 clones, 50% to 70% seen once. This entry belongs to a study of CD8+ T cells in alopecia areata. Study information: Once tofacitinib had been taken for 6 to 18 months, 6 months off drug followed.

As part of sample collection, lesional scalp punch biopsies and peripheral blood were taken from alopecia areata patients. Investigators sorted PBMCs to obtain both CD4+ and CD8+ T cells. Study-level findings and limits: Among patients, TCR sharing was less clear than in mice, a difference possibly due in part to HLA diversity in the patient population.

The receptor was derived from a human donor with alopecia areata. Sequences were derived from CD4+ T cells sorted from blood, sampled at week 0.

CDR3 nucleotide sequence: TGTGCCAGCAGCAACAGCTTCTCTGGGGCCAACGTCCTGACTTTC. This encodes CASSNSFSGANVLTF. The chain has TRBV6-5 and TRBJ2-6, with D hard to call. V was trimmed by 6 bases and J by 0 bases, leaving 9 bases between them. The V gene's germline CDR1 is MNHEY and CDR2 SVGAGI. CDR3 length equals 15 residues.